This T cell receptor (beta chain) was sequenced during a study of cytomegalovirus exposure and HLA in healthy donors. V lost 6 bases, J lost 2 bases, and 4 bases stayed unmatched. CDR3 size: 15 residues. Germline V gene data show CDR1 as ENHRY and CDR2 as SYGVKD. A single count supports this clone. Some clones are missing from TCRdb's copy, which holds only in-frame ones; the method was immunoSEQ multiplex PCR. The sample records under 200,000 clones, about 89% being singletons. J is TRBJ2-1 and V is TRBV10-3, with 10 nucleotides matching TRBD2. The source material was PBMCs. This TCR was recovered from a woman between 18 and 29 years old in good health and CMV-seropositive. Written as DNA, the CDR3 is TGTGCCATCAGAAAACTAGCGGGGACCTACAATGAGCAGTTCTTC. Translated: CAIRKLAGTYNEQFF.